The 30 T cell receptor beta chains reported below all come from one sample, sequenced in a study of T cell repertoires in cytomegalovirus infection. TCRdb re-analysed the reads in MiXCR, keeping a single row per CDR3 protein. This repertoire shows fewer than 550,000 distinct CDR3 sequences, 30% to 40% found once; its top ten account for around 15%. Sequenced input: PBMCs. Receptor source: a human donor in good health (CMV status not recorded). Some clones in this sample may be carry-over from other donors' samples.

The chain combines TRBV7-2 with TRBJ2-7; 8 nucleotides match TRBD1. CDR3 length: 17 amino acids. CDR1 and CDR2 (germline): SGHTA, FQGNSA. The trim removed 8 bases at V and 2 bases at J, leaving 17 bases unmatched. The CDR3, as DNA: TGTGCCAGCGGCAGACGATCCGGACAGGGTAATGCCTACGAGCAGTACTTC. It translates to CASGRRSGQGNAYEQYF.

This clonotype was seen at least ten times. The CDR3 sequence is CASRPDSATEAFF. CDR3 coding DNA: TGTGCCAGCAGGCCCGACTCCGCCACTGAAGCTTTCTTT. The chain has TRBV7-6 and TRBJ1-1, with D uncertain. CDR1 and CDR2 (germline): SGHVS, FNYEAQ. Trimming stripped 6 bases from V and 4 bases from J, with 12 bases between. This CDR3 spans 13 amino acids.

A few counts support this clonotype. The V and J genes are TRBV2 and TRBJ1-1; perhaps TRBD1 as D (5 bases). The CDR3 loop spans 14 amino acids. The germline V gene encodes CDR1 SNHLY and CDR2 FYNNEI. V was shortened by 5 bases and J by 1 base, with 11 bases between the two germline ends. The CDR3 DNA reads TGTGCCAGCAGTAGGACACTAAAGAACACTGAAGCTTTCTTT. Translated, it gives CASSRTLKNTEAFF.

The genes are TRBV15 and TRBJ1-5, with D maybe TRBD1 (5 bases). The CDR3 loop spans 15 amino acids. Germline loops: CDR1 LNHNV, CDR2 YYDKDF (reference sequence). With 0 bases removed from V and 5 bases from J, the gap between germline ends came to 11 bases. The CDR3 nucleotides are TGTGCCACCAGCAGAGATGACGCAGGGTATCAGCCCCAGCATTTT. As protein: CATSRDDAGYQPQHF.

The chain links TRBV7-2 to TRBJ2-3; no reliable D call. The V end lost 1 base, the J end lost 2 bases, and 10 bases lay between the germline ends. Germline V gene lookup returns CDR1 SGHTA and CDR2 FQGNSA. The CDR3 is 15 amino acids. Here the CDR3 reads CASSLVKIYTDTQYF. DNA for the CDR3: TGTGCCAGCAGCTTAGTGAAAATTTACACAGATACGCAGTATTTT.

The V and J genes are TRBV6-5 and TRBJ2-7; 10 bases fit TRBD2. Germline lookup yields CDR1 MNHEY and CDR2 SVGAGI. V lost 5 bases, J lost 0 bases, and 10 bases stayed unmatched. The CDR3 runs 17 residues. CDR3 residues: CASSLRGSGGPSYEQYF. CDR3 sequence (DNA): TGTGCCAGCAGTCTCCGGGGTAGCGGGGGGCCCTCCTACGAGCAGTACTTC.

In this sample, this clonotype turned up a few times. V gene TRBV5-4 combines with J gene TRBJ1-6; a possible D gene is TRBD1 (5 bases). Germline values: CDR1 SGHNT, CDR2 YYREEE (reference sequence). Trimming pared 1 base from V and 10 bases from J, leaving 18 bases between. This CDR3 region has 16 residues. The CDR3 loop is CASSLRRQLKTSPLHF. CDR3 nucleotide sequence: TGTGCCAGCAGCTTGCGAAGACAGCTCAAGACCTCACCCCTCCACTTT.

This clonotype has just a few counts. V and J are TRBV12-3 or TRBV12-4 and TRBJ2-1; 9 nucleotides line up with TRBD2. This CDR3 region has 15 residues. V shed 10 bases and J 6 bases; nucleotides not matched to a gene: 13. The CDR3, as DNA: TGTGCCACCATGTCCCCGGGACTAGCAATCAATGAGCAGTTCTTC. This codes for CATMSPGLAINEQFF.

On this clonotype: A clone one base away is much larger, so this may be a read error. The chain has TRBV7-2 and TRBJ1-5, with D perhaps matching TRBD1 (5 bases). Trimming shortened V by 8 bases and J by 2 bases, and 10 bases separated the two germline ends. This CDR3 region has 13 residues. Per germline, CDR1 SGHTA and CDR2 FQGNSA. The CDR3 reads CASGGRGNQPQHF. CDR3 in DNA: TGTGCCAGCGGGGGTAGGGGCAATCAGCCCCAGCATTTT.

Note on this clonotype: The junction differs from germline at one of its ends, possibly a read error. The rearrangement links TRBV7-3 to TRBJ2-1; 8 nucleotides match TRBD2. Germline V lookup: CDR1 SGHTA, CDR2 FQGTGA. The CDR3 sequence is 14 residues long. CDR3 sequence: CASSVSGGYNEQIF. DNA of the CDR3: TGTGCCAGCAGCGTCAGCGGGGGATACAATGAGCAGATCTTC. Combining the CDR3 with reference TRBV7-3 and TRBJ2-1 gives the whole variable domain GAGVSQTPSNKVTEKGKYVELRCDPISGHTALYWYRQSLGQGPEFLIYFQGTGAADDSGLPNDRFFAVRPEGSVSTLKIQRTERGDSAVYLCASSVSGGYNEQIFGPGTRLTVL.

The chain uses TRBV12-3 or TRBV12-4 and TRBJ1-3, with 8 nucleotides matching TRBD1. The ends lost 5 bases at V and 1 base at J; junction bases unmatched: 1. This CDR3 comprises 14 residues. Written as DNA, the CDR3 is TGTGCCAGCAGTAGGACAGGGTCTGGAAACACCATATATTTT. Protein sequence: CASSRTGSGNTIYF.

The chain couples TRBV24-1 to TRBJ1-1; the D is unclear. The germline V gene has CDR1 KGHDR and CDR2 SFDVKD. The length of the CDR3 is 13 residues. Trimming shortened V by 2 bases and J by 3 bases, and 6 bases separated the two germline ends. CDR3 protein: CATSDSWDTEAFF. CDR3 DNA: TGTGCCACCAGTGATTCTTGGGACACTGAAGCTTTCTTT.

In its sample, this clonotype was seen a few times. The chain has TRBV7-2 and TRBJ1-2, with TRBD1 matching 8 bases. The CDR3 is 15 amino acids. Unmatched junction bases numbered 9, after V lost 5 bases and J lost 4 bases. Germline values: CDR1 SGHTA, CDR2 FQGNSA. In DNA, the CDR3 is TGTGCCAGCAGCCCGGCAGGGGGCCTCTTCTATGGCTACACCTTC. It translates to CASSPAGGLFYGYTF.

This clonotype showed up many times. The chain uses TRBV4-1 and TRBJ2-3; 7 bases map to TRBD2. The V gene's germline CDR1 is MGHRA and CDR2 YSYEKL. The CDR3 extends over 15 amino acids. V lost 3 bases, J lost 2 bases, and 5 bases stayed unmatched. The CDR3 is CASSQASGATDTQYF. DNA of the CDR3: TGCGCCAGCAGCCAGGCTAGCGGAGCCACAGATACGCAGTATTTT.

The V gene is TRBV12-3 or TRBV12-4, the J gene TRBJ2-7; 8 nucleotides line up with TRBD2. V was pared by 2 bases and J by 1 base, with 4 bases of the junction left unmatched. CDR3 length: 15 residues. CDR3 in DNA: TGTGCCAGCAGTTTATATCTAGCGGGTTCCTACGAGCAGTACTTC. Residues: CASSLYLAGSYEQYF.

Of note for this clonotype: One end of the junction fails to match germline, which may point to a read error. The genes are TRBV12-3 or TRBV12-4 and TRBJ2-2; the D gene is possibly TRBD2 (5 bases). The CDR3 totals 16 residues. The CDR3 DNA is TGTGCCAGCAGTCCTGGGGTGGATGCGAACACCGGGGATCTGTTTTTT. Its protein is CASSPGVDANTGDLFF.

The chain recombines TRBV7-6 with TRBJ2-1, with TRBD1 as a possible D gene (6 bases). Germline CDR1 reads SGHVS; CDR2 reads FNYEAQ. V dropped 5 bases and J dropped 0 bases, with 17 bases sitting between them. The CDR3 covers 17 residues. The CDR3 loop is CASSGLSGALSYNEQFF. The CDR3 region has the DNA TGTGCCAGCAGCGGACTGTCAGGGGCCCTCTCCTACAATGAGCAGTTCTTC.

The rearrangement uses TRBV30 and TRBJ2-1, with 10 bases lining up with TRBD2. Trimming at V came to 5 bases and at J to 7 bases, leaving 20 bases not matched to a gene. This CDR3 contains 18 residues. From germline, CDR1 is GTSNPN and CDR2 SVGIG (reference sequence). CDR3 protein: CAWGDRTSGIPYLNEQFF. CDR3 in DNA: TGTGCCTGGGGGGATCGGACTAGCGGAATCCCTTATTTAAATGAGCAGTTCTTC.

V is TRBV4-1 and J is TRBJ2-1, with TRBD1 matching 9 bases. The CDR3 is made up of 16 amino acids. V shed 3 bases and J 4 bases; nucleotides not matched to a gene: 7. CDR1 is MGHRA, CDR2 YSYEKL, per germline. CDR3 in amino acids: CASSHQDRGTYNEQFF. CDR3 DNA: TGCGCCAGCAGCCATCAAGACAGGGGGACGTACAATGAGCAGTTCTTC.

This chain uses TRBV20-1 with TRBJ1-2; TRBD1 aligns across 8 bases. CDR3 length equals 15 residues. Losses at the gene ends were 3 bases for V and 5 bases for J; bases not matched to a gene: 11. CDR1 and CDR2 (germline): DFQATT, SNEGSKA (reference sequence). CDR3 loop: CSASLAGGFSYGYTF. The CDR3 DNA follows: TGCAGTGCTAGTCTGGCAGGGGGCTTCTCGTATGGCTACACCTTC.

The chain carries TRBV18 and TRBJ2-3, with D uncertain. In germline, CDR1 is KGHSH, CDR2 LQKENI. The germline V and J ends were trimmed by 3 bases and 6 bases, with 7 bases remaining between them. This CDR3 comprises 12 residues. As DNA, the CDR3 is TGTGCCAGCTCACCCTCCCCCGATACGCAGTATTTT. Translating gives CASSPSPDTQYF.

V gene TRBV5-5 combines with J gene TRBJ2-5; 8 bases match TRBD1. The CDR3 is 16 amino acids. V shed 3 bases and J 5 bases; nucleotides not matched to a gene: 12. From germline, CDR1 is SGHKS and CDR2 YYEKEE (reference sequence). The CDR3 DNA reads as TGTGCCAGCAGCTCCATCGACAGGGGCCTGATTGAGACCCAGTACTTC. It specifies CASSSIDRGLIETQYF.

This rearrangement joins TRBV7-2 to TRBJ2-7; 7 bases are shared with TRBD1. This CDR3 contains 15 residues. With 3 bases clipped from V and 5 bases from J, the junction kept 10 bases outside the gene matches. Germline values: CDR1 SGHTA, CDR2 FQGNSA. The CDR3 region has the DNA TGTGCCAGCAGCTTGGCGTTATCCGGGACAGACGAGCAGTACTTC. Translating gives CASSLALSGTDEQYF.

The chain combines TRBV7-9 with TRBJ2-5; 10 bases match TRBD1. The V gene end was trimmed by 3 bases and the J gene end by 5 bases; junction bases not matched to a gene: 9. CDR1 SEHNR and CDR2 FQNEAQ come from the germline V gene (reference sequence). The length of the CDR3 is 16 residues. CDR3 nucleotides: TGTGCCAGCAGCTTGACGTCCGGGACAGGGGTGGAGACCCAGTACTTC. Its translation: CASSLTSGTGVETQYF.

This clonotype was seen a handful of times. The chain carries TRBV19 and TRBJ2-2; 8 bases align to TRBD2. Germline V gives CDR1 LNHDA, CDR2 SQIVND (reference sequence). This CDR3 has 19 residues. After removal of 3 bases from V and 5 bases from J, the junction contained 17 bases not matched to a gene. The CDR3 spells CASSIQGHGGGTRTGELFF. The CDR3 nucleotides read TGTGCCAGTAGTATCCAGGGGCACGGGGGGGGCACGAGGACCGGGGAGCTGTTTTTT.

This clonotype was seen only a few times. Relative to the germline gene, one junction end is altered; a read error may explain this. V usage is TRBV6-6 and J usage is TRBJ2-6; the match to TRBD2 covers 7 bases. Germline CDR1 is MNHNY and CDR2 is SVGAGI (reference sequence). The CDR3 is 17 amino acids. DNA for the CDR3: TGTGCCAGCAGTGGGACTATGGCCCCCAATGGGGCCAATGTCCTGACTTTC. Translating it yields CASSGTMAPNGANVLTF.

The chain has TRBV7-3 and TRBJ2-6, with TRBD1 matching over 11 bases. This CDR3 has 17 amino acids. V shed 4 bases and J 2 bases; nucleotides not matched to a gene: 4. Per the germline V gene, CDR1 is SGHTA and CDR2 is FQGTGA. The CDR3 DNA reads TGTGCCAGCAGCTCACAGGACAGGGGGCCTGGGGCCAACGTCCTGACTTTC. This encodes CASSSQDRGPGANVLTF.

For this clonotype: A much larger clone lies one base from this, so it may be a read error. CDR3 sequence (DNA): TGTGCCAGCAGCTTAGGAGAGAGCTCCTATAATTCACCCCTCCAATTT. Its protein is CASSLGESSYNSPLQF. This chain joins TRBV7-2 and TRBJ1-6; D call uncertain. CDR3 length: 16 residues. The germline CDR1 and CDR2 sequences are SGHTA and FQGNSA.

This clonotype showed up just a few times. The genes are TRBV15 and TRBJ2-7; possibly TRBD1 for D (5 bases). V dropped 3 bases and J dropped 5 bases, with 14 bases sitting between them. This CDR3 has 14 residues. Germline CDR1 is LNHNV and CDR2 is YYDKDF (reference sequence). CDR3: CATSSNRPPNEQYF. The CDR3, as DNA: TGTGCCACCAGCAGCAACAGGCCCCCCAACGAGCAGTACTTC. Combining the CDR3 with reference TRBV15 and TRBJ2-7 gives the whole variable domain DAMVIQNPRYQVTQFGKPVTLSCSQTLNHNVMYWYQQKSSQAPKLLFHYYDKDFNNEADTPDNFQSRRPNTSFCFLDIRSPGLGDTAMYLCATSSNRPPNEQYFGPGTRLTVT.

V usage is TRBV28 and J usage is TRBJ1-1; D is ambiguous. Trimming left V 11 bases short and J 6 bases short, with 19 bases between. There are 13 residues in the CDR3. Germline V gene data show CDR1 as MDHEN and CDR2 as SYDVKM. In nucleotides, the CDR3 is TGTGCCGGCTTGGGTTTGTGCGATCCTGAAGCTTTCTTT. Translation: CAGLGLCDPEAFF.